This TCR beta chain was captured by sequencing in a study of cytomegalovirus exposure and HLA in healthy donors. Findings and limits, study-wide: The classifier was said to identify cytomegalovirus status with high specificity and sensitivity. An assumption of roughly uniform sequencing depth across donors underlay the presence/absence analyses.

Trimming pared 8 bases from V and 4 bases from J, leaving 15 bases between. CDR1 and CDR2 from the germline V gene are LNHDA and SQIVND (reference sequence). This CDR3 region has 13 residues. Primers: 60 Vbeta forward and 13 Jbeta reverse. TCRdb's copy holds only in-frame clones and misses some; the assay was immunoSEQ multiplex PCR. This repertoire shows about 130,000 clones, about 82% found once; its top ten account for roughly 1.2%. Concerning this clone itself: Its antigen is not known.

The V and J genes are TRBV19 and TRBJ2-7; D call uncertain. The sequencing input was PBMCs. This sequence originates from a boy between 10 and 17 years old in good health and CMV-seronegative. CDR3 nucleotide sequence: TGTGCCAGTTCTTTGACAACTGGGTACGAGCAGTACTTC. It translates to CASSLTTGYEQYF.